The following is a TCR beta chain sequence with its context. The data are from a study of cytomegalovirus exposure and HLA in healthy donors. The CDR3 has 14 amino acids. V lost 8 bases and J 6 bases, leaving 20 bases between the germline ends. Germline-derived CDR1 and CDR2 are MNHNS and SASEGT. PCR involved 60 Vbeta and 13 Jbeta primers. Method: immunoSEQ multiplex PCR; TCRdb's copy keeps in-frame clones and lacks some. The top ten clones hold roughly 8% of a sample with 180,000 or so clones, 60% to 80% of them seen once. J is TRBJ2-7 and V is TRBV6-1, with D possibly TRBD2 on 6 matching bases. Sequencing used PBMCs. The receptor was isolated from a woman in her 40s in good health and CMV-seropositive. CDR3 region: CASGRDFTGSEQYF. CDR3 DNA sequence: TGTGCCAGCGGGCGGGACTTCACGGGCAGCGAGCAGTACTTC.